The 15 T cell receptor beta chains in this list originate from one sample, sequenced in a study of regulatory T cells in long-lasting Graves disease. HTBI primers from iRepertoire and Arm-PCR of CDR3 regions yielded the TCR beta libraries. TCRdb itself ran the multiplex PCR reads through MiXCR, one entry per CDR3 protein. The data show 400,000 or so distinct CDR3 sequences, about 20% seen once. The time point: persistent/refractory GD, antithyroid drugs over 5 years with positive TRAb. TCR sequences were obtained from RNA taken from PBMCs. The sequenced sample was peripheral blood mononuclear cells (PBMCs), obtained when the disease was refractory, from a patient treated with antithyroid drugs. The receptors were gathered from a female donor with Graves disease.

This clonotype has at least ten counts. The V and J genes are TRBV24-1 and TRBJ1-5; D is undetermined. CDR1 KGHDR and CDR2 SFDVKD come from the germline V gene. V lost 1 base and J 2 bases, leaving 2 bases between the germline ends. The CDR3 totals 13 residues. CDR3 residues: CATSDFGNQPQHF. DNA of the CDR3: TGTGCCACCAGTGATTTTGGCAATCAGCCCCAGCATTTT.

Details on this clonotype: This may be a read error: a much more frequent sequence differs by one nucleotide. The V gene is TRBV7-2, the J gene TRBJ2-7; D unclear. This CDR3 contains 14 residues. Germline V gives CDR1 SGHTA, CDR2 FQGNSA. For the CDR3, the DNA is TGTGTCAGCAGCTTACAGCAACTCAGTTACGAGCAGTACTTC. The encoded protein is CVSSLQQLSYEQYF.

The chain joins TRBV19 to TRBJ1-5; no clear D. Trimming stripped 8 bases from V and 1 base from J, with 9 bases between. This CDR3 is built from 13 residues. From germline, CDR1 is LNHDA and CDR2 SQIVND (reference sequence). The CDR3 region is CASCSLSNQPQHF. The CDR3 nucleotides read TGTGCCAGTTGTTCCCTGAGCAATCAGCCCCAGCATTTT.

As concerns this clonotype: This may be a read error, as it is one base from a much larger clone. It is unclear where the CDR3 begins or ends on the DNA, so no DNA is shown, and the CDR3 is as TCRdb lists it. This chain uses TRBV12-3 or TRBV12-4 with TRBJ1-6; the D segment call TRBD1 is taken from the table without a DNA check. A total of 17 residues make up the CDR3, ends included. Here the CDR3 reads CASSFWGKGSYNSPPHF.

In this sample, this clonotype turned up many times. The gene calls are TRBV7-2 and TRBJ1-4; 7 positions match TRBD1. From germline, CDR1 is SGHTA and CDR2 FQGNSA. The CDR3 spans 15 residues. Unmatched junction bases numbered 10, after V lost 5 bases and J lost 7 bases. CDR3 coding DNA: TGTGCCAGCAGCCGCCCCGGGACAGCAAGTGAAAAACTGTTTTTT. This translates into CASSRPGTASEKLFF.

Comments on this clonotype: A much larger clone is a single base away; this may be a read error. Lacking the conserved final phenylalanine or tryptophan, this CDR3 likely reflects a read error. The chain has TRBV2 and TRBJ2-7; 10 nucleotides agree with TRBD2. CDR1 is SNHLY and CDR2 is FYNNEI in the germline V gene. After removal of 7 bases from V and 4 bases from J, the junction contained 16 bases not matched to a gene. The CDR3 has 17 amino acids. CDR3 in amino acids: CASTDPISASGSYEQYL. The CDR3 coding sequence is TGTGCCAGCACCGACCCTATTTCGGCTAGCGGGAGTTACGAGCAGTACCTC.

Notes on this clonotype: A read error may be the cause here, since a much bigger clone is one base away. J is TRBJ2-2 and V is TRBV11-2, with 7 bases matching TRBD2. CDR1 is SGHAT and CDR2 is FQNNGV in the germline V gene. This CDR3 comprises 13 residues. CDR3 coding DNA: TGTGCCAGCAGCTTACTTTTCCCGGGGGGGCTGTTTTTT. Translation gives CASSLLFPGGLFF.

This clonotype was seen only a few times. CDR3 region: CASSLIRASRSEQYF. The CDR3 nucleotides read TGTGCCAGCAGTCTAATACGTGCTAGCCGTAGCGAGCAGTACTTC. This chain joins TRBV27 and TRBJ2-7; possibly TRBD2 for D (5 bases). Germline CDR1 MNHEY, CDR2 SMNVEV (reference sequence). The CDR3 is made up of 15 amino acids. Trimming removed 5 bases at V and 6 bases at J, with 20 bases between.

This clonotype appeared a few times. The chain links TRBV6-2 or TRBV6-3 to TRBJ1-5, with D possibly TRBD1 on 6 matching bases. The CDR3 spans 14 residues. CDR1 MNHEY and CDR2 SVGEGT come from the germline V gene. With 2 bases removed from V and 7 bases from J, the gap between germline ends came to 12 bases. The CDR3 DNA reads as TGTGCCAGCAGTTACCCGGGGGGCAGACAGCCCCAGCATTTT. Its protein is CASSYPGGRQPQHF.

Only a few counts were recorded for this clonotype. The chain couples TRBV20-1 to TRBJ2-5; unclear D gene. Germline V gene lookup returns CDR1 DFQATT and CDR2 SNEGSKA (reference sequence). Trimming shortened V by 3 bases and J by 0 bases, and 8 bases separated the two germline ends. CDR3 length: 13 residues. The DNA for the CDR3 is TGCAGTGCTAGTCCGATTTACCAAGAGACCCAGTACTTC. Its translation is CSASPIYQETQYF.

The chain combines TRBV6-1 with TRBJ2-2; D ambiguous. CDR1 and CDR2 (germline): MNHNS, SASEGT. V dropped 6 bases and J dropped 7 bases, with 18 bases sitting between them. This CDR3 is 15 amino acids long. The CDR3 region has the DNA TGTGCCAGCAGGAAGGGTCTTAGCCCCGGCGGGGAGCTGTTTTTT. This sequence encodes CASRKGLSPGGELFF.

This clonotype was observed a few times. The CDR3 bases are TGTGCCAGCAGCCGGACAGGGAACAATGAGCAGTTCTTC. Amino acid sequence: CASSRTGNNEQFF. The genes are TRBV7-8 and TRBJ2-1; 8 positions match TRBD1. The CDR3 is made up of 13 amino acids. Germline lookup yields CDR1 SGHVS and CDR2 FQNEAQ. V shed 5 bases, J shed 5 bases, and the junction held 2 bases outside the gene matches. The variable domain in full, completed from reference TRBV7-8 and TRBJ2-1, reads GAGVSQSPRYKVAKRGQDVALRCDPISGHVSLFWYQQALGQGPEFLTYFQNEAQLDKSGLPSDRFFAERPEGSVSTLKIQRTQQEDSAVYLCASSRTGNNEQFFGPGTRLTVL.

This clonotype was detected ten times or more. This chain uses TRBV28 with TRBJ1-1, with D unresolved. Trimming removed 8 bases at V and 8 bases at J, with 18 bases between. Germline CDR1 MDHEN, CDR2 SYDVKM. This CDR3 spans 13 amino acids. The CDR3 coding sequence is TGTGCCAGCTCGGGAGAGATAGCGCGAGAAGCTTTCTTT. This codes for CASSGEIAREAFF.

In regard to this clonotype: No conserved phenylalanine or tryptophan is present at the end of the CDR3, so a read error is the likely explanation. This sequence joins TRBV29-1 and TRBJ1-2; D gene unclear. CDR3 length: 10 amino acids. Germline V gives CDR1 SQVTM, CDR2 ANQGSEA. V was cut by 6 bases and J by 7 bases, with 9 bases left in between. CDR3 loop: CSVRSGGYTI. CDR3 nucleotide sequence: TGCAGCGTCCGGTCGGGTGGCTACACCATC.

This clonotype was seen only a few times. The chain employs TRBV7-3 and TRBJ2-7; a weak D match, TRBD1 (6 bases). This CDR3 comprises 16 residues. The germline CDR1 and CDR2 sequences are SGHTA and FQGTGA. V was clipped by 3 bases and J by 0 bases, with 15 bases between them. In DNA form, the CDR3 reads TGTGCCAGCAGCTTTTCTGGACAGCGCACCTCCTACGAGCAGTACTTC. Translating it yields CASSFSGQRTSYEQYF.